A single TCR beta chain is shown here with its context. Germline V gene data show CDR1 as SGHNT and CDR2 as YYREEE (reference sequence). This CDR3 spans 14 amino acids. V was cut by 3 bases and J by 1 base, with 7 bases left in between. Only in-frame clones appear in the TCRdb table, and some are missing; sequencing was by immunoSEQ multiplex PCR. This sample yields 1.5 million to 2.5 million clones, of which about 94% are seen a single time; roughly 1.2% belongs to the top ten. The data stem from a study of shared clonotypes between healthy human individuals. Study at large: Researchers drew samples from a couple of women and a few men aged 18 to 49.

CD8 cells classed as naive were CD45RO-negative and positively selected for CCR7, excluding terminally differentiated effector memory CD45RA+ cells. The sequencing sample was made of naive CD8+ T cells sorted from blood. The chain employs TRBV5-4 and TRBJ2-2; possible D gene TRBD2, 6 bases. This clonotype originated in a man in his late teens or twenties in good health. Here the CDR3 DNA reads TGTGCCAGCAGCTGGCGGGAGAACACCGGGGAGCTGTTTTTT. This encodes CASSWRENTGELFF.